This T cell receptor beta chain was found in a study of cytomegalovirus exposure and HLA in healthy donors. The PCR had 60 Vbeta and 13 Jbeta primers. Assay: immunoSEQ multiplex PCR; the TCRdb copy retains only in-frame clones and omits some. The table has about 150,000 clones, less than 80% seen once. Comment on this clone: As yet, its antigen is unknown.

CDR3 length: 15 residues. Per the germline V gene, CDR1 is SGHDT and CDR2 is YYEEEE. V dropped 5 bases and J dropped 10; count of bases not matched to a gene: 14. Regarding the study as a whole: When analyzed later, a missense DCLRE1C variant was found to be linked to TCR beta V- and J-gene trimming. What TCR beta sequences reportedly achieved was accurate prediction of HLA-A and HLA-B alleles in most subjects. An Asian-associated ancestry cluster reportedly showed fewer N-insertions than the roughly 670-donor mean in a later analysis.

The sequencing sample was made of PBMCs. The receptor was isolated from a man aged 25-45 years in good health and CMV-seronegative. V is TRBV5-6 and J is TRBJ2-1; 8 bases match TRBD2. CDR3 bases: TGTGCCAGCAGGGCCGGGGGGGGCGGGGGTCTGGAGCAGTTCTTC. Residues: CASRAGGGGGLEQFF.